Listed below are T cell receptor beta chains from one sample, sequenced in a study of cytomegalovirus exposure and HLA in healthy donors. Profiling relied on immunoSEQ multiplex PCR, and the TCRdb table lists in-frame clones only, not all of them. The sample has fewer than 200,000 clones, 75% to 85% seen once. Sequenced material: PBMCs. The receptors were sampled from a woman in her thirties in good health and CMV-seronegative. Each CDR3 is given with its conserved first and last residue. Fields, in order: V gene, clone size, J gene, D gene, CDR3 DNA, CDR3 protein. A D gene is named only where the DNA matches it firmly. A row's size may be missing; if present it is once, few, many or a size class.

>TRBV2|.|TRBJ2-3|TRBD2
TGTGCCAGCAGCGCTAGCGGGGGGCTTAGCACAGATACGCAGTATTTT
CASSASGGLSTDTQYF
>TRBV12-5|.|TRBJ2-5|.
TGTGCTAGTGGTTTGGTCCTCAGGGCCGACCTATACTTC
CASGLVLRADLYF
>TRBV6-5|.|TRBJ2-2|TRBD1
TGTGCCAGCTCTCAGGGGGCGAACACCGGGGAGCTGTTTTTT
CASSQGANTGELFF
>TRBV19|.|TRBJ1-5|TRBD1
TGTGCCAGTAGTACTGACAGGGGAGACAATCAGCCCCAGCATTTT
CASSTDRGDNQPQHF
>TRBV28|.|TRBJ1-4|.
TGTGCCAGCGAAAACTATGAAAAACTGTTTTTT
CASENYEKLFF
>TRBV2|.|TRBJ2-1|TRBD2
TGTGCCAGCAGTGCGGGACTAGCCGGAAATGACAATGAGCAGTTCTTC
CASSAGLAGNDNEQFF
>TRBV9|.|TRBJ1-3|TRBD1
TGTGCCAGCAGCGGACCGGGACAGGGAAACACCATATATTTT
CASSGPGQGNTIYF
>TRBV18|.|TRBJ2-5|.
TGTGCCAGCTCACAGAGCCCCAAGGAGACCCAGTACTTC
CASSQSPKETQYF
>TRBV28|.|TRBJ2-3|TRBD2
TGTGCCAGCTCTGGGGCTAGCGGGGCAGATACGCAGTATTTT
CASSGASGADTQYF
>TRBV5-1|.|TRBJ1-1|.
TGTGCCAGCAGCCCCGGGACACTTATGAACACTGAAGCTTTCTTT
CASSPGTLMNTEAFF
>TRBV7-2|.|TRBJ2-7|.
TGTGCCAGCAGCTTAGCTTCCCCCGGTCCCCAGGGCGAGCAGTACTTC
CASSLASPGPQGEQYF
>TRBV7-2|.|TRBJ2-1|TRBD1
TGTGCCAGCAGCTTAGGAGGGACAGTCTTTTCCAATGAGCAGTTCTTC
CASSLGGTVFSNEQFF
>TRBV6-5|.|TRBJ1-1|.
TGTGCCAGCAGTTACTCAGGGGAAGGGACTGAAGCTTTCTTT
CASSYSGEGTEAFF
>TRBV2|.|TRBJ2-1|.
TGTGCCAGAGACAGGCGGAATGAGCAGTTCTTC
CARDRRNEQFF
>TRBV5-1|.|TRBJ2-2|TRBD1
TGCGCCAGCAGCTTGGGGACAGGGGATGGCGGGGAGCTGTTTTTT
CASSLGTGDGGELFF
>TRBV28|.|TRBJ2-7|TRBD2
TGTGCCAGCAGCTTACAAGCGGGAGCGACCTACGAGCAGTACTTC
CASSLQAGATYEQYF
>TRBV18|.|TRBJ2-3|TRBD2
TGTGCCAGCTCACCCGGGGGGACAGATACGCAGTATTTT
CASSPGGTDTQYF
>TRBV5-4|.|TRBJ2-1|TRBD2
TGTGCCAGCAGCGCACCGCGGGGACTAGCGAGGAACAATGAGCAGTTCTTC
CASSAPRGLARNNEQFF
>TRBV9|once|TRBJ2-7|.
TGTGCCAGCAGCGTAGACTACGCCACCGAGCAGTACTTC
CASSVDYATEQYF
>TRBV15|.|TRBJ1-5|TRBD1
TGTGCCACCAGCGCACAGGGGGCACAGCAGCCCCAGCATTTT
CATSAQGAQQPQHF
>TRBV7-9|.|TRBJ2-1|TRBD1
TGTGCCAGCAGCTTAGGTAGGACAGGGGGCTTCTACAATGAGCAGTTCTTC
CASSLGRTGGFYNEQFF
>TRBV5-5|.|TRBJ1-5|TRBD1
TGTGCCAGCAGCTTACTCGGACAGGGTAGTACTCAGCCCCAGCATTTT
CASSLLGQGSTQPQHF
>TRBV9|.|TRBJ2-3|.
TGTGCCAGCAGCGTAGCAAGCGGCTACACAGATACGCAGTATTTT
CASSVASGYTDTQYF
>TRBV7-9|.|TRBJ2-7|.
TGTGCCAGCAGCGGGAGAAACTACGAGCAGTACTTC
CASSGRNYEQYF
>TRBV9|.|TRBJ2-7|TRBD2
TGTGCCAGCAGCGTGACCGGGACTAGCGGGAGCTACGAGCAGTACTTC
CASSVTGTSGSYEQYF
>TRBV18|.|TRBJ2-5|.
TGTGCCAGCTCACCACTTCAGGGTACTAAAGAGACCCAGTACTTC
CASSPLQGTKETQYF
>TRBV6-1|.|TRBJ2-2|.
TGTGCCAGCAGGTTGGAGTCCCAGAACACCGGGGAGCTGTTTTTT
CASRLESQNTGELFF
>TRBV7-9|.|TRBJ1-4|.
TGTGCCAGCAGCTTAGGTTCCAGGGTTGATGAAAAACTGTTTTTT
CASSLGSRVDEKLFF
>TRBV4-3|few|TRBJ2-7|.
TGCGCCAGCAGCCAAGACTCCGGGTACGAGCAGTACTTC
CASSQDSGYEQYF
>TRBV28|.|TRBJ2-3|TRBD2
TGTGCCAGCAGATCTAGCGGGAGGGCCTTCACCGATACGCAGTATTTT
CASRSSGRAFTDTQYF
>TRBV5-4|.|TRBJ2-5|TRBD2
TGTGCCAGCAGCTTGGTTGGCGGGGGACAAGAGACCCAGTACTTC
CASSLVGGGQETQYF
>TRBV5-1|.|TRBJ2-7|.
TGCGCCAGCGCTGTAGGGCAGGGGAGCTCCTACGAGCAGTACTTC
CASAVGQGSSYEQYF
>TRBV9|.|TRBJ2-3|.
TGTGCCAGCAGCGCCCTCGGTGGGGGGTCTACAGATACGCAGTATTTT
CASSALGGGSTDTQYF
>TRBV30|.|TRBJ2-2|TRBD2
TGTGTCTCATCCAAGACTAGCGGGAGACCAACCGGGGAGCTGTTTTTT
CVSSKTSGRPTGELFF
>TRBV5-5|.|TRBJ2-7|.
TGTGCCAGCAGCTTGGCCGTGACTTCAGATTTCTACGAGCAGTACTTC
CASSLAVTSDFYEQYF
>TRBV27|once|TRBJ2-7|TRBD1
TGTGCCAGCAGTACTACAGGGGCCAGTGGGTCCTACGAGCAGTACTTC
CASSTTGASGSYEQYF
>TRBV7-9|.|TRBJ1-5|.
TGTGCCAGCAGCTTAGTCGGGGGGGGACAGCCCCAGCATTTT
CASSLVGGGQPQHF
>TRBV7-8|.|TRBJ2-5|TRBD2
TGTGCCAGCAGCTTAGGTTTAGCGGGAGGAGGGCAAGAGACCCAGTACTTC
CASSLGLAGGGQETQYF
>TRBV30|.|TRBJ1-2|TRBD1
TGTGCCTGGTCTCGGGTACAGGGGGGCTATGGCTACACCTTC
CAWSRVQGGYGYTF
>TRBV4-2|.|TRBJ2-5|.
TGTGCCAGCAGCCAAGATCTAGGAGGAGAGACCCAGTACTTC
CASSQDLGGETQYF
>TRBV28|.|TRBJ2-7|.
TGTGCCAGCACCTCGCACGACAAGTTCTACGAGCAGTACTTC
CASTSHDKFYEQYF
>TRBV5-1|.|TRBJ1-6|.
TGCGCCAGCAGCTTGGCTGTGACAGGTGTTAATTCACCCCTCCACTTT
CASSLAVTGVNSPLHF
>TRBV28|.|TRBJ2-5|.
TGTGCCAGCAGTGCCATCCGACAGGCACAAGAGACCCAGTACTTC
CASSAIRQAQETQYF
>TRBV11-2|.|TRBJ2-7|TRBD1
TGTGCCAGCAGTTTAGAGACGACAGGGGGATCCTACGAGCAGTACTTC
CASSLETTGGSYEQYF
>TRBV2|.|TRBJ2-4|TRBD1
TGTGCCAGCAGTAACGGGGACAGGCGGGGTGATCAGTACTTC
CASSNGDRRGDQYF
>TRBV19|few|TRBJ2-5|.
TGTGCCACCCTCAGGGGGGAGACCTACCAAGAGACCCAGTACTTC
CATLRGETYQETQYF
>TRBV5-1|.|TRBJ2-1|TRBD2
TGCGCCAGCAGCTCCTCCGGGACTAGTCGAATTAATGAGCAGTTCTTC
CASSSSGTSRINEQFF